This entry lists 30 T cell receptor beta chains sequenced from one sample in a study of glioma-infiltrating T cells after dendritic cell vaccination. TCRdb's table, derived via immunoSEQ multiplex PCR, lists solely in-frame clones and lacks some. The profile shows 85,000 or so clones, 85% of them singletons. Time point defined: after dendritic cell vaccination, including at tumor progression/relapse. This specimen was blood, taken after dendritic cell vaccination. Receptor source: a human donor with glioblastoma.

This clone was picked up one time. CDR3 protein: CASSLGTGALTDTQYF. The CDR3, as DNA: TGCGCCAGCAGCTTGGGGACAGGGGCCCTGACAGATACGCAGTATTTT. This rearrangement joins TRBV5-1 to TRBJ2-3, with TRBD1 identical over 9 bases. V trimming: 0 bases; J trimming: 3 bases; junction bases outside the gene matches: 5. The CDR3 extends over 16 amino acids. Germline V gene data show CDR1 as SGHRS and CDR2 as YFSETQ.

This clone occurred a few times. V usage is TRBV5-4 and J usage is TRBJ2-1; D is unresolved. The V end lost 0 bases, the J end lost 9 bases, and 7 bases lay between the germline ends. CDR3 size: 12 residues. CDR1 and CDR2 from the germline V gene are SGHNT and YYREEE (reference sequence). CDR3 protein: CASSLDQFEQFF. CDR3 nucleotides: TGTGCCAGCAGCTTGGATCAGTTTGAGCAGTTCTTC.

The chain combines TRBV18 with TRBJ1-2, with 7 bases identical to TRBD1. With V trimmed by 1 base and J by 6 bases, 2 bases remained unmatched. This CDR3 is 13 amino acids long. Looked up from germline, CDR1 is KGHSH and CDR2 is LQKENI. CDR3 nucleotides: TGTGCCAGCTCACCACAGGGGGCCGATGGCTACACCTTC. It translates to CASSPQGADGYTF.

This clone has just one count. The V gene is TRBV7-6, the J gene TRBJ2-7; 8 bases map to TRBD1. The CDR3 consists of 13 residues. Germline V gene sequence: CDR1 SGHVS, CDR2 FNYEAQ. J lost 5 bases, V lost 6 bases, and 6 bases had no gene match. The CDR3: CASSLDRGHEQYF. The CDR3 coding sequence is TGTGCCAGCAGTCTTGACAGGGGCCACGAGCAGTACTTC.

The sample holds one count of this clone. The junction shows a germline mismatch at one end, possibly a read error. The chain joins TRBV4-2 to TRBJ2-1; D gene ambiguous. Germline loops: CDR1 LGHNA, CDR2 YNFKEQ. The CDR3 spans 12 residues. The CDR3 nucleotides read TGTGCCAGCACCCAAGGTCGCAATGAGCAGTTCTTC. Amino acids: CASTQGRNEQFF.

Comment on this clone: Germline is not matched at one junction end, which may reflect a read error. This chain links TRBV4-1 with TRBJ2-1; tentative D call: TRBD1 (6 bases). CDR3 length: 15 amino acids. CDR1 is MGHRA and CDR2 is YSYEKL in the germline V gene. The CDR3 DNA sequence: TGCGCCAACAGCCAAGGACAGAGCTCCTACAATGAGCAGTTCTTC. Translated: CANSQGQSSYNEQFF.

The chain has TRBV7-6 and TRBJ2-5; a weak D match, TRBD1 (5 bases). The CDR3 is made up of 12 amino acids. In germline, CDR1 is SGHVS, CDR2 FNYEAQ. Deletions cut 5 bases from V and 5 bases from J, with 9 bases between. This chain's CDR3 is CASSLKGETQYF. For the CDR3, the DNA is TGTGCCAGCAGCCTGAAGGGGGAGACCCAGTACTTC.

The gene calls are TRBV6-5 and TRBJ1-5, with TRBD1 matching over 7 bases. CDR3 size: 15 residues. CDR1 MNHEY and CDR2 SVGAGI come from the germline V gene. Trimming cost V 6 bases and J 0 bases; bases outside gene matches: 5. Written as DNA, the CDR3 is TGTGCCAGCAGATACGGGACAGTTAGCAATCAGCCCCAGCATTTT. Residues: CASRYGTVSNQPQHF.

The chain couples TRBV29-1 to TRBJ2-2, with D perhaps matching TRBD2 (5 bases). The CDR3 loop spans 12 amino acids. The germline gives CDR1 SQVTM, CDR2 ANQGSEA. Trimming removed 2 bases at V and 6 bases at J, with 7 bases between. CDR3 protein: CSVETRSGELFF. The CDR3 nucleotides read TGCAGCGTTGAAACTAGGTCCGGGGAGCTGTTTTTT.

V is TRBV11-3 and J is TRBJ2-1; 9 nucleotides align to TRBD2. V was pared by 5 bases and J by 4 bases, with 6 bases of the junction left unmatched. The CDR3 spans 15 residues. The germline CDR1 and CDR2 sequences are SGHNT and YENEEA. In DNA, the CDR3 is TGTGCCAGCAGCCAAGCGGGAGGTGATTACAATGAGCAGTTCTTC. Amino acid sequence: CASSQAGGDYNEQFF.

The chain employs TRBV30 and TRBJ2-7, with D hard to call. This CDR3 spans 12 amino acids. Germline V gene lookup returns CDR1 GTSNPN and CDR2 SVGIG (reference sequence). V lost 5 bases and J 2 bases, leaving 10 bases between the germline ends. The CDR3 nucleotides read TGTGCCTGGTCTGGGCTCCCCTACGAGCAGTACTTC. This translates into CAWSGLPYEQYF.

CDR3 sequence: CASSLGLVSGNTIYF. CDR3 DNA sequence: TGCGCCAGCAGCTTGGGACTGGTCTCTGGAAACACCATATATTTT. V gene TRBV5-1 combines with J gene TRBJ1-3, with D unclear. Looked up from germline, CDR1 is SGHRS and CDR2 is YFSETQ. The CDR3 runs 15 residues. The V end lost 0 bases, the J end lost 0 bases, and 7 bases lay between the germline ends.

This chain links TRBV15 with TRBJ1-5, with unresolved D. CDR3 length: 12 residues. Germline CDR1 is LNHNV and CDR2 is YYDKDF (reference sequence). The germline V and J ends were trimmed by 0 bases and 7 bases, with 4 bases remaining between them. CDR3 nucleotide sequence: TGTGCCACCAGCAGAGATCAGCAGCCCCAGCATTTT. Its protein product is CATSRDQQPQHF.

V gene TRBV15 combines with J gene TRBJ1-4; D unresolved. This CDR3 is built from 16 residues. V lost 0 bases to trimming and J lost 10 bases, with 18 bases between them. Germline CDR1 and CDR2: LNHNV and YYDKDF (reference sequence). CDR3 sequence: CATSRDGGGTEGKLFF. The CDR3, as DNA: TGTGCCACCAGCAGAGACGGTGGAGGAACCGAAGGAAAACTGTTTTTT. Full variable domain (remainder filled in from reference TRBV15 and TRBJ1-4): DAMVIQNPRYQVTQFGKPVTLSCSQTLNHNVMYWYQQKSSQAPKLLFHYYDKDFNNEADTPDNFQSRRPNTSFCFLDIRSPGLGDTAMYLCATSRDGGGTEGKLFFGSGTQLSVL.

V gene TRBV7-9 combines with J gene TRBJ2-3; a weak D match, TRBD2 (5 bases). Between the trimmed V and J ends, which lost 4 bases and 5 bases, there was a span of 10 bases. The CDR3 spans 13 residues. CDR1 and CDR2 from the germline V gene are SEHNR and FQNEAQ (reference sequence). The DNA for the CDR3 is TGTGCCAGCAGCTACAACGGGGTAGATACGCAGTATTTT. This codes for CASSYNGVDTQYF.

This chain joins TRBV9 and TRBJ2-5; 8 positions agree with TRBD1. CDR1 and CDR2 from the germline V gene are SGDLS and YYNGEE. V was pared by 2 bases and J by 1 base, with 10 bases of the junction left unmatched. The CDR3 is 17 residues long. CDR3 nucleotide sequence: TGTGCCAGCAGCGTTTCCCAGGGGGCGCTTGGCCAAGAGACCCAGTACTTC. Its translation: CASSVSQGALGQETQYF.

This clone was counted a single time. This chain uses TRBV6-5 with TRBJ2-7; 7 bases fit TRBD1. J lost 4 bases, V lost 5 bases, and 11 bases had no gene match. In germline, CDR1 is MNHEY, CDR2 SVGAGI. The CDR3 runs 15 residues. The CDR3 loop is CASSHPQGVGYEQYF. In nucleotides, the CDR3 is TGTGCCAGCAGTCATCCCCAGGGGGTTGGTTACGAGCAGTACTTC.

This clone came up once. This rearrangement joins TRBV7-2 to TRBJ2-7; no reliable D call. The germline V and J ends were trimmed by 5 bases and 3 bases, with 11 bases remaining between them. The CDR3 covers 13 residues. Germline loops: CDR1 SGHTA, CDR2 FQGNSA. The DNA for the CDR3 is TGTGCCAGCAGCCGCTCAACTTTCTACGAGCAGTACTTC. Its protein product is CASSRSTFYEQYF.

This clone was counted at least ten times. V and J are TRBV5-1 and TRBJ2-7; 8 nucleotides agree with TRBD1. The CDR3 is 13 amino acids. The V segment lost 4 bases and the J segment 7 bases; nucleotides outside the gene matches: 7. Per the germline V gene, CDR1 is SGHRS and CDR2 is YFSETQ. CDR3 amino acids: CASSQRTGREQYF. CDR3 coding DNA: TGCGCCAGCAGCCAAAGGACAGGGAGGGAGCAGTACTTC.

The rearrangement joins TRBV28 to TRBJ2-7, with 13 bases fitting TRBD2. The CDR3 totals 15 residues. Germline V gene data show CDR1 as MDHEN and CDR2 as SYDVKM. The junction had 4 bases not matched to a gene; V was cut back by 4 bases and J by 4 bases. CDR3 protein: CASSSGTSGIYEQYF. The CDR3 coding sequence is TGTGCCAGCAGTTCAGGGACTAGCGGGATATACGAGCAGTACTTC.

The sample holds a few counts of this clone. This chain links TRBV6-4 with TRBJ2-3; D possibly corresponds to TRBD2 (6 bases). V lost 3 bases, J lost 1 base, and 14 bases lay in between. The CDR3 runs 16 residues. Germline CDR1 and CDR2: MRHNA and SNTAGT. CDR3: CASSEGPGDGTDTQYF. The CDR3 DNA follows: TGTGCCAGCAGTGAGGGTCCGGGAGACGGCACAGATACGCAGTATTTT.

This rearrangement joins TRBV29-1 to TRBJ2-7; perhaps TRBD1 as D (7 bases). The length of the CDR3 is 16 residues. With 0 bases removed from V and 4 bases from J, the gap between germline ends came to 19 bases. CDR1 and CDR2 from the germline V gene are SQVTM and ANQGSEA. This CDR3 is CSVEDLGSTGRYEQYF. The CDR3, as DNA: TGCAGCGTTGAAGATCTGGGGTCGACAGGGAGGTACGAGCAGTACTTC.

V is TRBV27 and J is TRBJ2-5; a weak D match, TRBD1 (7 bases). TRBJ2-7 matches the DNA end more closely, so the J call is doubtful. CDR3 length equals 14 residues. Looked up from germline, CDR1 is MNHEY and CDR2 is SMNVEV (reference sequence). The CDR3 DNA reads TGTGCCAGCAGTTTAATGCAGGGGGAGGACGAGCAGTACTTC. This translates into CASSLMQGEDEQYF.

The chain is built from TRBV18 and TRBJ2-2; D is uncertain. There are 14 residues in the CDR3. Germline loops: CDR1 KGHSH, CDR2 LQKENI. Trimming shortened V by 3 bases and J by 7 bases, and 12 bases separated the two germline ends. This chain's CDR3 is CASSPVARNGELFF. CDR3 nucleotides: TGTGCCAGCTCACCGGTTGCCAGAAACGGGGAGCTGTTTTTT.

The CDR3 protein is CASSQPNRGANTEAFF. The DNA for the CDR3 is TGCGCCAGCAGCCAACCGAACAGGGGGGCTAACACTGAAGCTTTCTTT. This chain joins TRBV4-3 and TRBJ1-1; 8 nucleotides line up with TRBD1. Looked up from germline, CDR1 is LGHNA and CDR2 is YSLEER. With V trimmed by 2 bases and J by 2 bases, 7 bases remained unmatched. The CDR3 extends over 16 amino acids.

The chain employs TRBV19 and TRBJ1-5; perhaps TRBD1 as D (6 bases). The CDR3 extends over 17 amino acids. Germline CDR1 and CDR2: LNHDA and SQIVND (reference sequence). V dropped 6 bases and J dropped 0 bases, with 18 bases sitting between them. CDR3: CASSPRGTYYSNQPQHF. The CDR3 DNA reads TGTGCCAGTAGCCCGAGAGGGACATATTATAGCAATCAGCCCCAGCATTTT.

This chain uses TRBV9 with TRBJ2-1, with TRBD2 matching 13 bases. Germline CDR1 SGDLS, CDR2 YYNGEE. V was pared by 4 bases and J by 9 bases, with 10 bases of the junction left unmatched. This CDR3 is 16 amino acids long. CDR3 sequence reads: CASSSPGLAGWSEQFF. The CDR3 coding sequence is TGTGCCAGCAGCTCCCCGGGACTAGCGGGATGGAGTGAGCAGTTCTTC.

The CDR3 spells CASVGGYGNTIYF. The CDR3, as DNA: TGTGCCAGCGTAGGGGGCTACGGAAACACCATATATTTT. This rearrangement joins TRBV6-6 to TRBJ1-3, with 7 positions matching TRBD1. CDR3 length equals 13 residues. CDR1 MNHNY and CDR2 SVGAGI come from the germline V gene (reference sequence). With V trimmed by 8 bases and J by 4 bases, 5 bases remained unmatched.

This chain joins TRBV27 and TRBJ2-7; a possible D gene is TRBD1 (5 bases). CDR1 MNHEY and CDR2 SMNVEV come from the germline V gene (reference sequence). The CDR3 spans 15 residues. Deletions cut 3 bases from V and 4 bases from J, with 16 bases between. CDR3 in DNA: TGTGCCAGCAGTTTTAGTACAGGTGAAACATACGAGCAGTACTTC. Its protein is CASSFSTGETYEQYF.

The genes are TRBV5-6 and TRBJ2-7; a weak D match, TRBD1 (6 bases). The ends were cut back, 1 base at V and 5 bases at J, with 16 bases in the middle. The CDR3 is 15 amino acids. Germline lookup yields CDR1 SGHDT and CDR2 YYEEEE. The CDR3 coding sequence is TGTGCCAGCAGCTTGAAGACCGGGACACCCAACGAGCAGTACTTC. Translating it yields CASSLKTGTPNEQYF.